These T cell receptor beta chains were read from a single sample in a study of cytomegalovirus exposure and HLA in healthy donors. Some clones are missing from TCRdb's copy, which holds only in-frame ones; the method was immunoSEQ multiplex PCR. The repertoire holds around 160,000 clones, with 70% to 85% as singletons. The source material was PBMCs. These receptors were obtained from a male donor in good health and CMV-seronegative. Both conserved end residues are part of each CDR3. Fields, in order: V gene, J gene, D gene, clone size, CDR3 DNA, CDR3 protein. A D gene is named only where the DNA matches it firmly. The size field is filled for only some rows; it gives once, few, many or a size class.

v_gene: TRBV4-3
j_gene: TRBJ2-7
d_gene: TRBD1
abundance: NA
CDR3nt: TGCGCCAGCAGCCAGGACAGGGGGGTGGGCTACGAGCAGTACTTC
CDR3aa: CASSQDRGVGYEQYF

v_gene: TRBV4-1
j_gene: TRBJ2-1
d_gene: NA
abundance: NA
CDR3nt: TGCGCCAGCAGCCAAGGAATGCAGTCCTACAATGAGCAGTTCTTC
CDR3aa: CASSQGMQSYNEQFF

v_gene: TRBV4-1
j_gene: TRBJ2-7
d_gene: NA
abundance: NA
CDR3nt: TGCGCCAGCAGCCAGTCCGGGGCCTACGAGCAGTACTTC
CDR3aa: CASSQSGAYEQYF

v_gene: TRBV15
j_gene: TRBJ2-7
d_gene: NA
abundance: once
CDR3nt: TGTGCCACCAGCACTCGACAGGACTACGAGCAGTACTTC
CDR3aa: CATSTRQDYEQYF

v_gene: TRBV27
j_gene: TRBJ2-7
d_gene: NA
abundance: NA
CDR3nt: TGTGCCAGCAGTTTATTCACAGGGACGGGCGAGCAGTACTTC
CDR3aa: CASSLFTGTGEQYF

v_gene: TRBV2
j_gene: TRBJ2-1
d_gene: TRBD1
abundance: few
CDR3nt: TGTGCCAGCCGAAGGACAGGGCCCCTGAATGAGCAGTTCTTC
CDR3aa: CASRRTGPLNEQFF

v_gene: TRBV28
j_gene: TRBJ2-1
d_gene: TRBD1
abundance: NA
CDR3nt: TGTGCCAGCAGTTTCAGGGGGTACAATGAGCAGTTCTTC
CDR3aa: CASSFRGYNEQFF

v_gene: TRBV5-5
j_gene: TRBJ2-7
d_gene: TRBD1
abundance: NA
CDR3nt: TGTGCCAGCAGTGACGGACAGGGCTACGAGCAGTACTTC
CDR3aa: CASSDGQGYEQYF

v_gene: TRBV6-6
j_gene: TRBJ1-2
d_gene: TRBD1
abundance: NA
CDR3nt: TGTGCCAGCAGTTACGAAGGCGCCGGACAGGGTGGCGGCTACACCTTC
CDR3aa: CASSYEGAGQGGGYTF

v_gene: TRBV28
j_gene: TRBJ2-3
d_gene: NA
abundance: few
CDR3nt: TGTGCCAGCAGCTCTCTTGAATCCGGGGCAGATACGCAGTATTTT
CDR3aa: CASSSLESGADTQYF

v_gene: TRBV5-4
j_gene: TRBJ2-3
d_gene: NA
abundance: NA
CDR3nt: TGTGCCGTCGGTAGCGGAGGCGGTTACTCGCAGTATTTT
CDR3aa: CAVGSGGGYSQYF

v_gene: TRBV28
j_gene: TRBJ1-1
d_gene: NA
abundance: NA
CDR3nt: TGTGCCAGCAGTTTAGGGAGGAACACTGAAGCTTTCTTT
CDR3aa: CASSLGRNTEAFF

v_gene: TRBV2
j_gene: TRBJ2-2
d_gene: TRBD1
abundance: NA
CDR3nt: TGTGCCAGCAGGCCCGGGACAGGGGTCACCGGGGAGCTGTTTTTT
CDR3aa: CASRPGTGVTGELFF

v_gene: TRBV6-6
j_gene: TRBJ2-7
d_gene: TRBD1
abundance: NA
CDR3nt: TGTGCCAGCAGTTACCGGGGACAGGGGGCATTCAACGAGCAGTACTTC
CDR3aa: CASSYRGQGAFNEQYF

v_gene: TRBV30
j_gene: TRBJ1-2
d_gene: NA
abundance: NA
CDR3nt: TGTGCCTGGAGTGTACGGGCAGGGTGGGGTGGCTACACCTTC
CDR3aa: CAWSVRAGWGGYTF

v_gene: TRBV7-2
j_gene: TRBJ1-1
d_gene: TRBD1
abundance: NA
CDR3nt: TGTGCCAGCAGCCCCCGGGACAGGGGTGAAGCTTTCTTT
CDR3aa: CASSPRDRGEAFF

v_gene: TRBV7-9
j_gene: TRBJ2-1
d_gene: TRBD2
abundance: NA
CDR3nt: TGTGCCAGCAGCTTAGCCGGTAGCGGGGGCCACAATGAGCAGTTCTTC
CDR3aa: CASSLAGSGGHNEQFF

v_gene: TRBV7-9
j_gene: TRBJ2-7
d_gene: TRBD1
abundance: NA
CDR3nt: TGTGCCAGCAGCTTCGGGACAGGGGGAAGTCGCGAGCAGTACTTC
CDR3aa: CASSFGTGGSREQYF

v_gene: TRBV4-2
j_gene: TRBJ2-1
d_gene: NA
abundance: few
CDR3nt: TGTGCCAGCAGCCAAGAGGGGCGCATCATCCATGAGCAGTTCTTC
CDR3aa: CASSQEGRIIHEQFF

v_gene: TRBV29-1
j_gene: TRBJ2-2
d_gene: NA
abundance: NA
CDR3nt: TGCAGCGTTGAAGTTGCGGGGAACACCGGGGAGCTGTTTTTT
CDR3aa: CSVEVAGNTGELFF

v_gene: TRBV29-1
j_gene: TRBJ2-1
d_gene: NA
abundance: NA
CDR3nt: TGCAGCGTTTACAGGGCCACCAATGAGCAGTTCTTC
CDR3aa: CSVYRATNEQFF

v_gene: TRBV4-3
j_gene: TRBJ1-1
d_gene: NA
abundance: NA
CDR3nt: TGCGCCAGCAGCCAAGATCTAGGAAGGAACACTGAAGCTTTCTTT
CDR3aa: CASSQDLGRNTEAFF

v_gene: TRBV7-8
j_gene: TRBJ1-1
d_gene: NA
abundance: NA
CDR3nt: TGTGCCAGCAGCCTCCAGGGATGGACTGAAGCTTTCTTT
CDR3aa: CASSLQGWTEAFF

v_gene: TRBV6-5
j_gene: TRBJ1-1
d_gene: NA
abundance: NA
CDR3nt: TGTGCCAGCAGTTACCCCGGACACAACACTGAAGCTTTCTTT
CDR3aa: CASSYPGHNTEAFF

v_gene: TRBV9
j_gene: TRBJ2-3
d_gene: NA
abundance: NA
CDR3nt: TGTGCCAGCAGCTCCCTCCCCACTAGCACAGATACGCAGTATTTT
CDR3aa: CASSSLPTSTDTQYF

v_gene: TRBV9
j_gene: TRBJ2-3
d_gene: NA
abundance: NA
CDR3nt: TGTGCCAGCAGCGGGCTGACTCCGACTGGAGATACGCAGTATTTT
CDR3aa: CASSGLTPTGDTQYF

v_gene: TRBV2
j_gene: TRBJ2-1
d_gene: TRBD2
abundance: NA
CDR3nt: TGTGCCAGCAGCCACACTAGCGGGGGGTACAATGAGCAGTTCTTC
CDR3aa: CASSHTSGGYNEQFF

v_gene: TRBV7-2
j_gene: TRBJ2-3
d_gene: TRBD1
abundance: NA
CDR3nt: TGTGCCAGCAGTCGGGACAGGGGCGCAGATACGCAGTATTTT
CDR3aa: CASSRDRGADTQYF

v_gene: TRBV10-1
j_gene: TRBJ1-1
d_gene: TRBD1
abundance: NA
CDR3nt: TGCGCCAGCAGTGGGACAGGGGGCACTGAAGCTTTCTTT
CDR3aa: CASSGTGGTEAFF

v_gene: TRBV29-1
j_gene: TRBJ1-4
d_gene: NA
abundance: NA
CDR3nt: TGCAGCGCAATTACAGGGAATAATGAAAAACTGTTTTTT
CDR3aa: CSAITGNNEKLFF

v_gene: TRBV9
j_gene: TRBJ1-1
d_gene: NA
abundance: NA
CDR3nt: TGTGCCAGCAGCCGGCGGGGGGCGGACACTGAAGCTTTCTTT
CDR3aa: CASSRRGADTEAFF

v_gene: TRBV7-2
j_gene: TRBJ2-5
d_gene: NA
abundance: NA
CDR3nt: TGTGCCAGCAGCTCACGGGGGGCCCAAGAGACCCAGTACTTC
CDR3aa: CASSSRGAQETQYF

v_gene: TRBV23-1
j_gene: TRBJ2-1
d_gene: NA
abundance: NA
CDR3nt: TGCGCCAGCACGACCCGGACTAATGGTACTCACAATGAGCAGTTCTTC
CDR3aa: CASTTRTNGTHNEQFF

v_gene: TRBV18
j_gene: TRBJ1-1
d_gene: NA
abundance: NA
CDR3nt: TGTGCCAGCTCACCACAACCCAGGCGGAACACTGAAGCTTTCTTT
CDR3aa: CASSPQPRRNTEAFF

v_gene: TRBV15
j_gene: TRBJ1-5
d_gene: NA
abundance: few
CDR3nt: TGTGCCACCAGTAGGGGAACATCGGGGCCCCAGCATTTT
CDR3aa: CATSRGTSGPQHF

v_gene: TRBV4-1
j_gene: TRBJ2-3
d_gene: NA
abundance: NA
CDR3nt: TGCGCCAGCAGCCGCTTGGGCTCCAGCACAGATACGCAGTATTTT
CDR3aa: CASSRLGSSTDTQYF

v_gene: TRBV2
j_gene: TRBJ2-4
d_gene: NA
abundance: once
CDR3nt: TGTGCCAGCAGAGCGGGGACAATAGCCAAAAACATTCAGTACTTC
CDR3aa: CASRAGTIAKNIQYF

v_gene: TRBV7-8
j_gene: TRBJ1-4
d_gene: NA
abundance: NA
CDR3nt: TGTGCCAGCAGCTTAGGAGGGCGATTTAATGAAAAACTGTTTTTT
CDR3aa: CASSLGGRFNEKLFF

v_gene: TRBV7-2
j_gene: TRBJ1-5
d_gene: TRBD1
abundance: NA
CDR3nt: TGTGCCAGCAGCCTCGGGACAGGGCACAATCAGCCCCAGCATTTT
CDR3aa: CASSLGTGHNQPQHF

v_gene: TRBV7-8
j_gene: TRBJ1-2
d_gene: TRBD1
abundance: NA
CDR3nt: TGTGCCAGCAGCCCAAACTCACAGGGGGACTATGGCTACACCTTC
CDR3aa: CASSPNSQGDYGYTF

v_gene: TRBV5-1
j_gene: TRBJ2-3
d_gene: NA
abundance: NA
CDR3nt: TGCGCCAGCAGCTTTCCCCAGGGGGATACGCAGTATTTT
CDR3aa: CASSFPQGDTQYF

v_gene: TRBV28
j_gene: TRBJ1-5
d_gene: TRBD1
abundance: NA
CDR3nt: TGTGCCAGCAGCGGGGACAGGGGGAATCAGCCCCAGCATTTT
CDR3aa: CASSGDRGNQPQHF

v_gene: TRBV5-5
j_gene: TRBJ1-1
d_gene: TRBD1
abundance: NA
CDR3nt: TGTGCCAGCAGCTTTAGGGGGCTCGACACTGAAGCTTTCTTT
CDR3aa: CASSFRGLDTEAFF

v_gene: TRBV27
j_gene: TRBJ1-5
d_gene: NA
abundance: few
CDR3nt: TGTGCCAGCAGTTTGGTTGTGGGGGGTCAGCCCCAGCATTTT
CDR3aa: CASSLVVGGQPQHF

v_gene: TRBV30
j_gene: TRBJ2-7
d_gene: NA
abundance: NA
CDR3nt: TGTGCCTGGAAGCAGGGAACCTACGAGCAGTACTTC
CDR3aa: CAWKQGTYEQYF

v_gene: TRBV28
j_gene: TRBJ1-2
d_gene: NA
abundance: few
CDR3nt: TGTGCCAGCAGTTTTACGGGGGGCGGTGGCGGCTACACCTTC
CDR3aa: CASSFTGGGGGYTF

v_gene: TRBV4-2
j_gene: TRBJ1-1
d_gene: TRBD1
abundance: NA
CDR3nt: TGTGCCAGCAGCCAAGATTGGGTTGTGTGGGACAGGGCCCAGATGGTGGGTTCGGGAACTGAAGCTTTCTTT
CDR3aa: CASSQDWVVWDRAQMVGSGTEAFF

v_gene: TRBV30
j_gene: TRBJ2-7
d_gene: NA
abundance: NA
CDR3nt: TGTGCCTGGAGTATTGATAGCGCCGAGCAGTACTTC
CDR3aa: CAWSIDSAEQYF

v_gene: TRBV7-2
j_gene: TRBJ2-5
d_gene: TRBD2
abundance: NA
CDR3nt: TGTGCCAGCCGACTAGCGCCGAGGCAGACCCAGTACTTC
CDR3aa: CASRLAPRQTQYF

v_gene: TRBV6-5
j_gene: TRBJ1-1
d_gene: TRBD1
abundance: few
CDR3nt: TGTGCCAGCAGTCAAAACAGGGGTACTGAAGCTTTCTTT
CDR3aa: CASSQNRGTEAFF